One T cell receptor beta chain is described in this entry. The data belong to a study of shared clonotypes between healthy human individuals. The wider study: Aged 18 to 49, the donors were a couple of women and a few men.

Measured with immunoSEQ multiplex PCR; TCRdb has only the in-frame clones, and not every one. The sample holds under 1,900,000 clones, just under 99% seen once. The sequence came from a man aged 30 to 39 in good health. The source material was naive CD4+ T cells sorted from blood. Subset denoted: CD45RA+ positively selected.

The CDR3 protein is CATSRDETENGYTF. CDR3 coding DNA: TGTGCCACCAGCAGAGATGAGACGGAGAATGGCTACACCTTC. This chain links TRBV15 with TRBJ1-2, with unresolved D. The CDR3 length is 14 residues. The germline V and J ends were trimmed by 0 bases and 6 bases, with 11 bases remaining between them. The germline V gene has CDR1 LNHNV and CDR2 YYDKDF (reference sequence).